Listed below are T cell receptor beta chains from one sample, sequenced in a study of cytomegalovirus exposure and HLA in healthy donors. Profiling relied on immunoSEQ multiplex PCR, and the TCRdb table lists in-frame clones only, not all of them. This table lists around 58,000 clones. What was sequenced was PBMCs. These receptor sequences come from a man between 45 and 60 years old in good health and CMV-seropositive. Both conserved end residues are part of each CDR3. The D gene is left open where the match is weak. Size is omitted from some rows. Given values are once, few, many or a class for expanded clones.

J: TRBJ1-3; size: -; V: TRBV2; D: -; DNA: TGTGCCAGCAAGGAGAGTGGAAACACCATATATTTT; CDR3: CASKESGNTIYF
J: TRBJ2-7; size: -; V: TRBV6-6; D: -; DNA: TGTGCCAGCAGCAAGGACACTTACGAGCAGTACTTC; CDR3: CASSKDTYEQYF
J: TRBJ2-2; size: -; V: TRBV5-1; D: TRBD2; DNA: TGCGCCAGCAGCCCGGGACTAGCGGGAGTGGTCGGGGAGCTGTTTTTT; CDR3: CASSPGLAGVVGELFF
J: TRBJ1-5; size: -; V: TRBV30; D: -; DNA: TGTGCCTGGAGTGTGGGGGGGTTTGGCAATCAGCCCCAGCATTTT; CDR3: CAWSVGGFGNQPQHF
J: TRBJ2-3; size: -; V: TRBV5-1; D: -; DNA: TGCGCCAGCAGCCCTGACACCCCCAGCACAGATACGCAGTATTTT; CDR3: CASSPDTPSTDTQYF
J: TRBJ2-2; size: -; V: TRBV2; D: TRBD1; DNA: TGTGCCAGCAGGGGGACAGGATTGAACACCGGGGAGCTGTTTTTT; CDR3: CASRGTGLNTGELFF
J: TRBJ1-2; size: -; V: TRBV6-5; D: -; DNA: TGTGCCAGCACCAACACCGGGGTTAATTATGGCTACACCTTC; CDR3: CASTNTGVNYGYTF
J: TRBJ1-2; size: -; V: TRBV6-4; D: -; DNA: TGTGCCACCGCAGGGTTTCATGGCTACACCTTC; CDR3: CATAGFHGYTF
J: TRBJ1-1; size: -; V: TRBV5-1; D: -; DNA: TGCGCCAGCAGCCGCGAGGGTCCGAACACTGAAGCTTTCTTT; CDR3: CASSREGPNTEAFF
J: TRBJ1-5; size: -; V: TRBV4-3; D: -; DNA: TGCGCCAGCAGCCAAGAAACAGCTAGCAATCAGCCCCAGCATTTT; CDR3: CASSQETASNQPQHF
J: TRBJ1-4; size: -; V: TRBV7-2; D: -; DNA: TGTGCCAGCAGAGCGGCGGGGGGGCGGAGAGAAAAACTGTTTTTT; CDR3: CASRAAGGRREKLFF
J: TRBJ2-7; size: -; V: TRBV6-6; D: TRBD2; DNA: TGTGCCAGCAGTTACCCGCGGGCTAGCGGGACCTACGAGCAGTACTTC; CDR3: CASSYPRASGTYEQYF
J: TRBJ1-6; size: -; V: TRBV4-2; D: -; DNA: TGTGCCAGCAGCGAGGACAGCATGAGCTCCTATAATTCACCCCTCCACTTT; CDR3: CASSEDSMSSYNSPLHF
J: TRBJ1-1; size: -; V: TRBV30; D: -; DNA: TGTGCCTGGAGTGGCCAGGTACCTGAAGCTTTCTTT; CDR3: CAWSGQVPEAFF
J: TRBJ2-7; size: -; V: TRBV5-8; D: -; DNA: TGTGCCAGCAGCTTGGGACAGAACGAGCAGTACTTC; CDR3: CASSLGQNEQYF
J: TRBJ1-4; size: -; V: TRBV5-5; D: TRBD1; DNA: TGTGCCAGCAGCTTACTCCGACAGGGGAGGACTAATGAAAAACTGTTTTTT; CDR3: CASSLLRQGRTNEKLFF
J: TRBJ1-1; size: -; V: TRBV5-1; D: -; DNA: TGCGCCAGCAGCTTGAATAGCCCCGGTGTGACTGAAGCTTTCTTT; CDR3: CASSLNSPGVTEAFF
J: TRBJ2-3; size: -; V: TRBV5-1; D: TRBD2; DNA: TGCGCCAGCAGCTTAAGACTAGCGGAGACGAGCACAGATACGCAGTATTTT; CDR3: CASSLRLAETSTDTQYF
J: TRBJ2-7; size: -; V: TRBV5-1; D: -; DNA: TGCGCCAGCAGCTTGGACAGGAGCTCCTACGAGCAGTACTTC; CDR3: CASSLDRSSYEQYF
J: TRBJ1-3; size: -; V: TRBV9; D: TRBD1; DNA: TGTGCCAGCAGCCCGACAGGGCTCGGAAACACCATATATTTT; CDR3: CASSPTGLGNTIYF
J: TRBJ2-7; size: medium-sized; V: TRBV2; D: TRBD1; DNA: TGTGCCAGCAGAGGACAGGGGGCTGGGTACGAGCAGTACTTC; CDR3: CASRGQGAGYEQYF
J: TRBJ2-7; size: -; V: TRBV23-1; D: -; DNA: TGCGCCAGCAGTCAGTCGACAGTTTACGAGCAGTACTTC; CDR3: CASSQSTVYEQYF
J: TRBJ1-5; size: -; V: TRBV28; D: -; DNA: TGTGCCGGGGGGATAATGAGCAATCAGCCCCAGCATTTT; CDR3: CAGGIMSNQPQHF
J: TRBJ2-2; size: -; V: TRBV11-3; D: -; DNA: TGTGCCAGCAGCTCCCCTCGCTTTACGGCCGGGGAGCTGTTTTTT; CDR3: CASSSPRFTAGELFF
J: TRBJ2-7; size: -; V: TRBV5-8; D: -; DNA: TGTGCCAGCAGCTTGGGACAGTACTACGAGCAGTACTTC; CDR3: CASSLGQYYEQYF
J: TRBJ1-2; size: -; V: TRBV7-2; D: -; DNA: TGTGCCAGCAGCTTAGACATATATGGCTACACCTTC; CDR3: CASSLDIYGYTF
J: TRBJ1-3; size: -; V: TRBV27; D: TRBD1; DNA: TGTGCCAGCACGACAGGGGCTGGAAACACCATATATTTT; CDR3: CASTTGAGNTIYF
J: TRBJ2-7; size: -; V: TRBV18; D: TRBD1; DNA: TGTGCCAGCTCACCAAGGACAGGGACTTCCTACGAGCAGTACTTC; CDR3: CASSPRTGTSYEQYF